A single T cell receptor beta chain is shown here with its context. Its cognate antigen is unknown. The entry originates in a study of cytomegalovirus exposure and HLA in healthy donors. The study's findings and limits: Presence/absence analyses took donor sequencing depth as roughly uniform. A further, later analysis showed that HLA-associated TCR beta chains (compared with equally common others) were more clonally expanded. Associated with cytomegalovirus, according to the listing, were 150 to 200 TCR beta chains.

The primer mix had 60 Vbeta and 13 Jbeta primers. Libraries were prepared by immunoSEQ multiplex PCR; TCRdb keeps only in-frame clonotypes and omits some of them. The table lists around 110,000 clones, roughly 69% of them singletons, with around 9.7% in the top ten. This clonotype originated in a woman between 40 and 50 years old in good health and CMV-seropositive. The sample was PBMCs.

Here the CDR3 reads CATGQGAPDTQYF. CDR3 nucleotides: TGTGCCACAGGACAGGGGGCCCCAGATACGCAGTATTTT. V is TRBV6-5 and J is TRBJ2-3; 11 positions agree with TRBD1. The CDR3 has 13 amino acids. The germline V gene encodes CDR1 MNHEY and CDR2 SVGAGI. Trimming cost V 10 bases and J 4 bases; bases outside gene matches: 4.